Listed here is a single T cell receptor beta chain. Its antigen is currently not known. Qualities for individual bases were not recorded, and no much larger clone is one base off. Library method: the immunoSEQ multiplex PCR assay. For the multiplex PCR, a mixture combining 60 forward primers for TCR Vbeta segments and 13 reverse primers for TCR Jbeta segments was used. Amplification of the CDR3 region of rearranged TCR beta genes was performed with a multiplex PCR assay on genomic DNA. On the Illumina HiSeq System, the amplified TCR beta libraries were sequenced as 87-base-pair reads. The source study handled its data this way. A later analysis tallied tens of millions of unique TCR beta chains across the 700 or so repertoires, and around 12 million of those chains were shared by two or more donors. A nearest-neighbor algorithm error-corrected the raw reads and collapsed the reads into unique sequences, merging closely related sequences to remove PCR and sequencing errors. V, D and J gene segments were assigned by aligning CDR3 sequences to IMGT reference sequences. For a sequence to be retained, at least a six-nucleotide match to both a V gene segment and a J gene segment was required. Rearrangements were called productive when the CDR3 lacked stop codons and stayed in frame with V and J; all others were non-productive. Following IMGT convention, CDR3 was defined as the stretch from the second conserved V-encoded cysteine up to the conserved J-encoded phenylalanine. The earlier analysis of about 620 of the donors excluded sequences that lacked an unambiguous match to a single V gene segment. In an earlier analysis of approximately 610 of the donors, V segments were called functional above 56.7% productive rearrangements and were called segregating when the between-donor standard deviation exceeded 5%. A statistical classification framework was built for diagnosing cytomegalovirus status from the catalog of TCR beta chain sequences. V and J gene assignment, in a later analysis, came from comparing TCR nucleotide sequences with IMGT/GENE-DB human TR gene sequences. The TCRdist pipeline was used in a later analysis to assign CDR3 sequences and most-parsimonious VDJ recombination scenarios. In a later analysis, each TCR beta chain was defined by its CDR3 amino acid sequence together with its V-gene family, and reads lacking a unique V-gene family were excluded. In a later analysis, approximately 590 highly shared, low-generation-probability nucleotide sequences were removed to address suspected cross-contamination and a sequencing artifact. For each public chain, a later analysis derived a clonal expansion index from normalized ranks of inferred template counts within each repertoire. A later analysis computed generation probabilities with a VDJ recombination model fitted to out-of-frame rearrangements, and checked the results against IGoR. Hypergeometric tests were used in a later analysis to score TCR-TCR, TCR-HLA and TCR-CMV co-occurrence, with a repertoire-size bias correction applied to the TCR pairs. To estimate false discovery rates, a later analysis permuted the HLA or CMV assignments 20 times. In a later analysis, co-occurring TCRs were grouped using DBSCAN, with TCRdist sequence similarity added in when clustering inside HLA-allele-positive subsets. Repertoires with fewer than 30,000 or more than 120,000 public chains, plus five repertoires with anomalous nucleotide sharing, were excluded from co-occurrence clustering. Not all clones reach the TCRdb copy of this immuneACCESS table, which keeps in-frame sequences only. Checked studies attribute under half of the gap to unresolved V genes and leave the rest unexplained. V, J and clone size reflect that table, while D and trimming were determined from the DNA. For this sample there are over 95,000 clones; 65% to 80% appear just once. Of the sample, roughly 9.8% is held by the ten largest clones.

This sample is drawn from a study of cytomegalovirus exposure and HLA in healthy donors (TCRdb year 2017). For the study in its entirety: An earlier analysis of several hundred of the donors reported more than 250 Gb of sequence data and 100 million to 140 million unique TCR beta sequences from 150 million to 200 million T cells. A later analysis re-analyzed previously published TCR beta repertoires from roughly 690 donors and added high-resolution HLA genotyping to study TCR occurrence patterns. Using immunosequencing, the study profiled T cell repertoires from fewer than 850 subjects and related those repertoires to cytomegalovirus serostatus. To predict cytomegalovirus infection status, the study combined high-throughput TCR immunosequencing, statistical association of individual TCRs with disease status, and machine learning. The aim of the study was to test whether cataloging public T cell receptors could identify signatures of past pathogen exposure. The genetic ancestry cluster associated with self-reported Caucasian donors included roughly four fifths of the approximately 430 genotyped donors. The number of typed donors differed by locus: roughly 629-640 for A, B, C, DRB1 and DQB1; 500 to 550 for DQA1; 606 for DPA1; and 400 to 480 for DPB1. Alongside the repertoire data, information on donor age, sex, ethnicity and CMV serostatus was compiled. A handful of DR-DQ haplotypes were handled as single units for association and clustering because linkage in the cohort was strong. In the later analysis, no new phenotypic data were used to find candidate immune exposures; instead, reliance was placed on TCR beta sequences and their occurrence across donors. Among some 400 genotyped donors of the cohort, an average of about 240,000 unique TCR beta nucleotide sequences was sequenced per donor, of which roughly 18% were non-productive. HLA typing covered class I and class II loci at four-digit resolution. In addition to the first cohort of 666 subjects, a separate validation cohort of about 120 different subjects was used. An early release that covered about 600 HLA-typed donors contained around 300 gigabases of sequencing data and approximately 85 million unique TCR sequences. Genome-wide SNP genotypes for about 65% of the roughly 670 donors were used in a later genetic analysis, which treated that subset as a discovery cohort. Every discovery cohort repertoire had been produced on one sequencing platform. In an earlier analysis of about 590 of the donors, high-throughput TCR beta sequencing was used to judge whether each TCR beta V gene segment behaved as functional or pseudogenic.

The paper's findings and limits, for the study overall: The study gave a list of under 200 TCR beta chains associated with cytomegalovirus. A further reported finding was that TCR beta sequences accurately predicted the HLA-A and HLA-B alleles for most subjects in the first cohort. While some public TCRs were present in many individuals, most TCR sequences turned up only very rarely across donors. Most CMV-associated TCR beta chains appeared to be HLA-restricted in a later analysis, and the HLA associations seemed to be driven largely by CMV exposure. CMV serostatus was the only immune exposure information available for the cohort. The cohort was sequenced for TCR beta chains only, and without alpha or paired-chain data the features that could be detected were limited. Strong co-occurrence of HLA alleles, especially DR and DQ, made assigning TCR associations to individual alleles difficult. Several of the top co-occurrence clusters appeared to be linked to parvovirus B19, influenza, CMV and Epstein-Barr virus, according to a later analysis. In both the original and validation cohorts, the classifier was reported to diagnose cytomegalovirus status with high specificity and sensitivity. It was suggested by the authors that the approach could potentially be generalized to other disease states and immunological phenotypes. The presence/absence analyses assumed that sequencing depth was roughly uniform across donors, and that assumption may not be true. Linkage disequilibrium might explain the correlated functional status among segregating V segments, but an unknown experimental factor could not be ruled out. Compared with equally common non-associated chains, HLA-associated TCR beta chains in a later analysis were more clonally expanded and had lower generation probabilities. A later analysis found that TCR association rates varied across HLA loci, with DRB1 alleles showing the most associated TCRs and HLA-C alleles the fewest. Because some donors lacked HLA typing at each locus, the association tests relied only on the typed subset. The earlier analysis of fewer than 750 of the donors excluded some 15 rarely observed V segments, including chromosome 9 orphons, because counts were too low. In a later genetic analysis, fewer N-insertions in productive TCRs were reported among donors in an Asian-associated ancestry cluster than the roughly 700-donor mean. A cluster of highly shared sequence variants was judged likely to be a technical artifact of the sequencing pipeline. A later analysis associated 16,951 TCR beta sequences with specific HLA alleles at a false discovery rate of 0.05. In a later genetic analysis, a missense DCLRE1C variant was associated with V-gene and J-gene trimming of TCR beta chains, and the association was replicated in an independent cohort. In vitro tests confirmed that a few of the cytomegalovirus-associated TCR beta chains recognize cytomegalovirus antigens. In an earlier analysis of 587 of the donors, most TCR beta V segments were observed in productive rearrangements about 87% or about 30% of the time, broadly matching IMGT annotations.

The cohort was made up of approximately 700 healthy bone marrow donors. At the time of sampling, all cohort members were nominally healthy, though unrecorded immune exposures were likely present. The donor tested CMV seropositive, placing the donor among the 289 seropositive members of the cohort. A peripheral blood sample was collected from each donor, and TCR beta sequencing was performed on peripheral blood mononuclear cells. Genomic DNA was extracted from the blood cell samples with the Qiagen DNeasy Blood Extraction Kit. Material: PBMCs. The TCR sequence derives from a man in his forties in good health and CMV-seropositive.

The DNA sequence is as follows: TGTGCCAGCAGCTTAGCGAGGCAGGGGACTGGAAACACCATATATTTT. The translation is CASSLARQGTGNTIYF. The receptor chain draws on TRBV7-9 and TRBJ1-3, with TRBD1 perhaps the D gene, on 6 matching bases. CDR1 is given as SEHNR and CDR2 as FQNEAQ, both from the germline V gene (reference sequence). The CDR3, cysteine through phenylalanine, is 16 amino acids long. Just CDR3 DNA is preserved here, 48 bases in frame from base 1. V and J are truncated by 0 bases and 2 bases respectively, leaving an intervening sequence of 11 bases. With the rest looked up from the reference TRBV7-9 and TRBJ1-3 genes rather than sequenced, the full variable domain is DTGVSQNPRHKITKRGQNVTFRCDPISEHNRLYWYRQTLGQGPEFLTYFQNEAQLEKSRLLSDRFSAERPKGSFSTLEIQRTEQGDSAMYLCASSLARQGTGNTIYFGEGSWLTVV.